The 28 T cell receptor beta chains presented below share a single source sample, sequenced in a study of cytomegalovirus exposure and HLA in healthy donors. The PCR ran on 60 Vbeta and 13 Jbeta primers. Generated by immunoSEQ multiplex PCR, the TCRdb table keeps only in-frame clones and is missing some. Of more than 95,000 clones in the sample, around 84% are singletons; the top ten hold approximately 1.3%. The sample taken for sequencing was PBMCs. These receptors were taken from a man younger than 40 in good health and CMV-seronegative.

The chain carries TRBV30 and TRBJ2-5; 10 nucleotides line up with TRBD1. Germline V gene data show CDR1 as GTSNPN and CDR2 as SVGIG (reference sequence). The trim removed 7 bases at V and 5 bases at J, leaving 10 bases unmatched. This CDR3 contains 14 residues. The CDR3 bases are TGTGCCTACGACAGGGGGCTGTCTCGGGAGACCCAGTACTTC. As protein: CAYDRGLSRETQYF.

This chain joins TRBV14 and TRBJ2-1; D not resolved. CDR1 SGHDN and CDR2 FVKESK come from the germline V gene. The CDR3 is 16 amino acids. V was trimmed by 0 bases and J by 1 base, leaving 10 bases between them. CDR3 DNA: TGTGCCAGCAGCCAAGATCTGCCCAGATCCTACAATGAGCAGTTCTTC. Its protein product is CASSQDLPRSYNEQFF.

V is TRBV9 and J is TRBJ1-3, with D maybe TRBD1 (5 bases). The germline V gene encodes CDR1 SGDLS and CDR2 YYNGEE. CDR3 size: 16 residues. V lost 2 bases and J 0 bases, leaving 12 bases between the germline ends. This CDR3 is CASSVFAGPSGNTIYF. The CDR3 DNA follows: TGTGCCAGCAGCGTCTTTGCGGGGCCCTCTGGAAACACCATATATTTT.

CDR3 nucleotide sequence: TGTGCCAGTAGTGCAACTAGCGGGGGGAGTCCCTACAATGAGCAGTTCTTC. Its translation is CASSATSGGSPYNEQFF. This chain links TRBV19 with TRBJ2-1, with TRBD2 matching 12 bases. V trimming: 5 bases; J trimming: 2 bases; junction bases outside the gene matches: 7. The CDR3 runs to 17 residues. Germline loops: CDR1 LNHDA, CDR2 SQIVND (reference sequence).

As for this clone: Within the sample, other DNA sequences also encode this same CDR3. The chain carries TRBV25-1 and TRBJ2-3; perhaps TRBD2 as D (6 bases). The CDR3 is made up of 15 amino acids. The germline V gene encodes CDR1 MGHDK and CDR2 SYGVNS. The ends were cut back, 3 bases at V and 2 bases at J, with 12 bases in the middle. The CDR3 bases are TGTGCCAGCAGTGAGTTGGGGGGTTCCACAGATACGCAGTATTTT. It codes for CASSELGGSTDTQYF. Combining the CDR3 with reference TRBV25-1 and TRBJ2-3 gives the whole variable domain EADIYQTPRYLVIGTGKKITLECSQTMGHDKMYWYQQDPGMELHLIHYSYGVNSTEKGDLSSESTVSRIRTEHFPLTLESARPSHTSQYLCASSELGGSTDTQYFGPGTRLTVL.

The rearrangement uses TRBV7-2 and TRBJ2-5; TRBD1 matches 9 bases. CDR1 is SGHTA, CDR2 FQGNSA, per germline. V was pared by 5 bases and J by 5 bases, with 6 bases of the junction left unmatched. CDR3 length equals 14 residues. The CDR3, as DNA: TGTGCCAGCAGCCAAACAGGGGGCGGTGAGACCCAGTACTTC. Its translation: CASSQTGGGETQYF.

The V gene is TRBV9, the J gene TRBJ2-7; weak D call: TRBD1 (6 bases). The V end was cut by 0 bases, the J end by 6 bases, with 13 bases between. The CDR3 contains 14 residues. Germline V lookup: CDR1 SGDLS, CDR2 YYNGEE. The CDR3 region is CASSVDQGPGEQYF. The CDR3 nucleotides are TGTGCCAGCAGCGTAGATCAGGGGCCGGGCGAGCAGTACTTC.

This sequence joins TRBV19 and TRBJ1-1, with 10 bases that match TRBD1. The CDR3 sequence is 14 residues long. J was trimmed by 3 bases and V by 9 bases; bases with no gene match: 7. Germline loops: CDR1 LNHDA, CDR2 SQIVND (reference sequence). This CDR3 reads CASRDRGLYTEAFF. CDR3 bases: TGTGCCAGCAGGGACAGGGGTTTATACACTGAAGCTTTCTTT.

V and J are TRBV4-2 and TRBJ2-3; the D is unclear. The CDR3 length is 14 residues. The ends were cut back, 0 bases at V and 0 bases at J, with 4 bases in the middle. The germline CDR1 and CDR2 sequences are LGHNA and YNFKEQ. CDR3 sequence: CASSQDPSTDTQYF. The CDR3 coding sequence is TGTGCCAGCAGCCAAGATCCTAGCACAGATACGCAGTATTTT.

V and J are TRBV6-5 and TRBJ2-7, with TRBD2 identical over 9 bases. Germline V gives CDR1 MNHEY, CDR2 SVGAGI. The CDR3 extends over 15 amino acids. V shed 7 bases, J shed 5 bases, and the junction held 12 bases outside the gene matches. The CDR3 spells CASTPTGLAGNEQYF. The CDR3 region has the DNA TGTGCCAGCACCCCGACGGGGCTAGCGGGGAACGAGCAGTACTTC.

The chain employs TRBV7-9 and TRBJ2-1; 8 bases line up with TRBD1. This CDR3 has 16 amino acids. The V gene's germline CDR1 is SEHNR and CDR2 FQNEAQ (reference sequence). The J segment lost 1 base and the V segment lost 5 bases, leaving 7 bases of the junction unmatched. The CDR3 region is CASSARGQGSYNEQFF. In DNA, the CDR3 is TGTGCCAGCAGCGCCAGGGGGCAGGGATCCTACAATGAGCAGTTCTTC.

The V and J genes are TRBV5-1 and TRBJ1-4, with 10 bases identical to TRBD1. V gave up 4 bases and J gave up 5 bases; unmatched junction bases: 5. The CDR3 loop spans 15 amino acids. Germline V CDR1 and CDR2: SGHRS, YFSETQ. The CDR3 DNA reads TGCGCCAGCAGCCCGGGGACAGGGGTGAATGAAAAACTGTTTTTT. This codes for CASSPGTGVNEKLFF.

J is TRBJ2-1 and V is TRBV5-4, with 7 bases identical to TRBD1. J lost 7 bases, V lost 4 bases, and 2 bases had no gene match. This CDR3 is built from 12 residues. CDR1 and CDR2 from the germline V gene are SGHNT and YYREEE (reference sequence). This CDR3 is CASSTGANEQFF. CDR3 bases: TGTGCCAGCAGCACAGGGGCAAATGAGCAGTTCTTC. The whole variable domain, remainder taken from reference TRBV5-4 and TRBJ2-1, is ETGVTQSPTHLIKTRGQQVTLRCSSQSGHNTVSWYQQALGQGPQFIFQYYREEENGRGNFPPRFSGLQFPNYSSELNVNALELDDSALYLCASSTGANEQFFGPGTRLTVL.

The chain employs TRBV11-3 and TRBJ2-1, with 11 bases that match TRBD1. CDR3 length equals 15 residues. Germline CDR1 reads SGHNT; CDR2 reads YENEEA. The junction had 8 bases not matched to a gene; V was cut back by 4 bases and J by 9 bases. This CDR3 is CASSSMDRGQGEQFF. CDR3 in DNA: TGTGCCAGCAGCTCGATGGACAGGGGGCAGGGTGAGCAGTTCTTC.

The V and J genes are TRBV5-1 and TRBJ2-1, with 10 bases matching TRBD1. V trimming: 0 bases; J trimming: 4 bases; junction bases outside the gene matches: 4. This CDR3 has 16 amino acids. Germline CDR1 SGHRS, CDR2 YFSETQ. The CDR3 DNA sequence: TGCGCCAGCAGCTTGGACCCGGGACAGGGGTACAATGAGCAGTTCTTC. Protein product: CASSLDPGQGYNEQFF. The entire variable domain, with the rest obtained from reference TRBV5-1 and TRBJ2-1, is as follows: KAGVTQTPRYLIKTRGQQVTLSCSPISGHRSVSWYQQTPGQGLQFLFEYFSETQRNKGNFPGRFSGRQFSNSRSEMNVSTLELGDSALYLCASSLDPGQGYNEQFFGPGTRLTVL.

The V and J genes are TRBV28 and TRBJ2-7, with 9 nucleotides matching TRBD1. This CDR3 has 14 amino acids. V trimming: 5 bases; J trimming: 7 bases; junction bases outside the gene matches: 9. Germline CDR1 reads MDHEN; CDR2 reads SYDVKM. Written as DNA, the CDR3 is TGTGCCAGCAGTGGGACAGGGTTAAGTGAGGAGCAGTACTTC. It is translated as CASSGTGLSEEQYF. The variable domain in full, completed from reference TRBV28 and TRBJ2-7, reads DVKVTQSSRYLVKRTGEKVFLECVQDMDHENMFWYRQDPGLGLRLIYFSYDVKMKEKGDIPEGYSVSREKKERFSLILESASTNQTSMYLCASSGTGLSEEQYFGPGTRLTVT.

This chain links TRBV18 with TRBJ1-5, with 8 bases fitting TRBD1. Germline V gene sequence: CDR1 KGHSH, CDR2 LQKENI. This CDR3 is 14 amino acids long. V lost 2 bases and J lost 7; bases outside the gene matches: 4. CDR3: CASSPSGGYQPQHF. CDR3 sequence (DNA): TGTGCCAGCTCACCATCAGGGGGCTACCAGCCCCAGCATTTT.

The J gene is TRBJ2-2, the V gene TRBV28; no firm D call. The V gene lost 6 bases and the J gene lost 3 bases, with 11 bases spanning the gap. This CDR3 spans 14 amino acids. The V gene's germline CDR1 is MDHEN and CDR2 SYDVKM. The DNA for the CDR3 is TGTGCCAGCAGGGGCACTCCAGACACCGGGGAGCTGTTTTTT. It translates to CASRGTPDTGELFF.

The chain joins TRBV6-4 to TRBJ2-3; 10 bases map to TRBD2. Germline lookup yields CDR1 MRHNA and CDR2 SNTAGT. Unmatched junction bases numbered 2, after V lost 5 bases and J lost 0 bases. The CDR3 loop spans 15 amino acids. CDR3 DNA sequence: TGTGCCAGCAGTCAGGGACTAGCGAGCACAGATACGCAGTATTTT. This encodes CASSQGLASTDTQYF.

This clone was observed a single time. V and J are TRBV6-5 and TRBJ1-6; D possibly corresponds to TRBD1 (5 bases). This CDR3 has 16 amino acids. The V gene lost 0 bases and the J gene lost 9 bases, with 15 bases spanning the gap. Germline CDR1 and CDR2: MNHEY and SVGAGI. The CDR3 region is CASSYSSPGSRSPLHF. CDR3 nucleotide sequence: TGTGCCAGCAGTTACTCGAGCCCAGGGTCTCGTTCACCCCTCCACTTT.

The genes are TRBV2 and TRBJ1-5; D is ambiguous. The length of the CDR3 is 15 residues. V lost 3 bases and J lost 1, with 10 bases in between. The V gene's germline CDR1 is SNHLY and CDR2 FYNNEI. CDR3 residues: CASSERGNSNQPQHF. CDR3 sequence (DNA): TGTGCCAGCAGTGAGCGGGGTAACAGCAATCAGCCCCAGCATTTT.

The chain has TRBV25-1 and TRBJ1-1; D perhaps matches TRBD1 (6 bases). This CDR3 has 11 residues. The V and J ends lost 6 bases and 11 bases respectively, with 13 bases between them. The germline gives CDR1 MGHDK, CDR2 SYGVNS. The CDR3 DNA sequence: TGTGCCAGCAGCGGAGCAGGGGCCGCTTTCTTT. Protein: CASSGAGAAFF.

The chain combines TRBV7-2 with TRBJ1-1, with D tentatively TRBD1 (5 bases). V was shortened by 0 bases and J by 7 bases, with 12 bases between the two germline ends. Germline lookup yields CDR1 SGHTA and CDR2 FQGNSA. The CDR3 length is 14 residues. DNA for the CDR3: TGTGCCAGCAGCTTAGCGCTGGGGCCCAATGAAGCTTTCTTT. Translating gives CASSLALGPNEAFF.

The chain employs TRBV5-5 and TRBJ1-2, with D unresolved. V lost 4 bases and J 0 bases, leaving 10 bases between the germline ends. The CDR3 covers 14 residues. Germline-derived CDR1 and CDR2 are SGHKS and YYEKEE (reference sequence). The CDR3 protein is CASSKPGTNYGYTF. Written as DNA, the CDR3 is TGTGCCAGCAGCAAGCCGGGAACTAACTATGGCTACACCTTC.

The CDR3: CAIRGQGSYNEQFF. The CDR3 coding sequence is TGTGCCATCAGGGGACAGGGATCCTACAATGAGCAGTTCTTC. The chain links TRBV10-3 to TRBJ2-1; 9 nucleotides line up with TRBD1. This CDR3 region has 14 residues. Looked up from germline, CDR1 is ENHRY and CDR2 is SYGVKD. After removal of 6 bases from V and 1 base from J, the junction contained 1 base not matched to a gene.

The chain is built from TRBV7-9 and TRBJ2-1, with 10 bases that match TRBD2. CDR1 is SEHNR and CDR2 is FQNEAQ in the germline V gene (reference sequence). This CDR3 spans 14 amino acids. J lost 7 bases, V lost 4 bases, and 4 bases had no gene match. In nucleotides, the CDR3 is TGTGCCAGCAGCTCACTAGCGGGAAATAATGAGCAGTTCTTC. The encoded protein is CASSSLAGNNEQFF.

This clone was counted once. This chain links TRBV6-1 with TRBJ2-7; D call uncertain. The V gene's germline CDR1 is MNHNS and CDR2 SASEGT. This CDR3 spans 13 amino acids. Trimming removed 6 bases at V and 2 bases at J, with 11 bases between. The CDR3 sequence: CASSPTSTYEQYF. CDR3 DNA: TGTGCCAGCAGCCCGACATCGACCTACGAGCAGTACTTC.

The gene calls are TRBV7-8 and TRBJ2-3; D gene unclear. This CDR3 has 14 residues. Germline V gene lookup returns CDR1 SGHVS and CDR2 FQNEAQ. Trimming removed 3 bases from V and 0 bases from J, with 7 bases in between. The DNA of the CDR3 is TGTGCCAGCAGCTTCCCCAGTAGCACAGATACGCAGTATTTT. This codes for CASSFPSSTDTQYF.